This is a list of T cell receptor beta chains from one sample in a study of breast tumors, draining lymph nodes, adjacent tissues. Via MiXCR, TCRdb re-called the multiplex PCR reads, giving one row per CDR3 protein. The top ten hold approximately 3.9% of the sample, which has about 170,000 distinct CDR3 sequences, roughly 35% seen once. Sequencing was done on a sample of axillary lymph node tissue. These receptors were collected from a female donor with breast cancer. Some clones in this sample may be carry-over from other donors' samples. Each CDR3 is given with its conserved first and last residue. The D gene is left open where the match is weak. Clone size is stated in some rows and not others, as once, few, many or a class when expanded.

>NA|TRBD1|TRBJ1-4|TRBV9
CASSVAGQGAREKLFF
TGTGCCAGCAGCGTAGCGGGACAGGGGGCGCGTGAAAAACTGTTTTTT
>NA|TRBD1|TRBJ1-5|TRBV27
CASSSAGGAQYEHF
TGTGCCAGCAGTTCGGCAGGGGGCGCTCAGTACGAGCATTTT
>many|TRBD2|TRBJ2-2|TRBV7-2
CASSRTLWGLAGNTGELFF
TGTGCCAGCAGCAGGACATTGTGGGGACTAGCGGGGAACACCGGGGAGCTGTTTTTT
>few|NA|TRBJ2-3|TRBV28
CASRGLRTDTQYF
TGTGCCAGCAGGGGTCTCCGCACAGATACGCAGTATTTT
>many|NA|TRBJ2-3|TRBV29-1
CSVEVGDTQYF
TGCAGCGTTGAAGTCGGGGATACGCAGTATTTT
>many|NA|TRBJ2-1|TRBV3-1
CASSQEGLTYNEQFF
TGTGCCAGCAGCCAAGAGGGACTTACCTACAATGAGCAGTTCTTC
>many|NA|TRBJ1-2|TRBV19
CASSIEFRGGGYTF
TGTGCCAGTAGTATCGAATTCCGGGGTGGTGGCTACACCTTC
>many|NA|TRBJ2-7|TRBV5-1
CASSLGQREDEQYF
TGCGCCAGCAGCTTGGGACAGCGAGAGGACGAGCAGTACTTC
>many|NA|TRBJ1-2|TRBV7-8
CASSEQGDYGYTF
TGTGCCAGCAGCGAACAGGGTGACTATGGCTACACCTTC
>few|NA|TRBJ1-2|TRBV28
CASGQFYGYTF
TGTGCCAGCGGACAGTTCTATGGCTACACCTTC
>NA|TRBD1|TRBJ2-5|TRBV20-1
CSARDRQGRVSEETQYF
TGCAGTGCTAGAGATAGACAGGGCAGGGTGTCTGAAGAGACCCAGTACTTC
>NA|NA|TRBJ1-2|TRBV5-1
CASSLLGDADYGYTF
TGCGCCAGCAGCTTGCTAGGGGATGCGGACTATGGCTACACCTTC
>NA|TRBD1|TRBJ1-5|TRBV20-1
CSASGTAFSNQPQHF
TGCAGTGCTTCCGGGACAGCCTTTTCCAATCAGCCCCAGCATTTT
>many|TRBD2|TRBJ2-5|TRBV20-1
CSARGTSVQETQYF
TGCAGTGCTAGAGGGACTAGCGTCCAAGAGACCCAGTACTTC
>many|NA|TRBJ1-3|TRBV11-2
CASSLTSGNTIYF
TGTGCCAGCAGCCTCACCTCTGGAAACACCATATATTTT
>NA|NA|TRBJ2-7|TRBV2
CATRGSDYERYF
TGTGCCACCCGTGGGAGTGACTACGAGCGGTACTTC
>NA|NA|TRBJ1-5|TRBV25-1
CASSEPYINQPQHF
TGTGCCAGCAGTGAGCCTTATATAAATCAGCCCCAGCATTTT
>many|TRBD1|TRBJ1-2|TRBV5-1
CASSLAVRTGLEGNYGYTF
TGCGCCAGCAGCTTGGCCGTCCGGACAGGACTTGAGGGTAACTATGGCTACACCTTC
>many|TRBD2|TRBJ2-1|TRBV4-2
CASSQDLAGGNYNEQFF
TGTGCCAGCAGCCAAGACTTGGCGGGAGGGAACTACAATGAGCAGTTCTTC
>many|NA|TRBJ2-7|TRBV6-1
CASSEEPQRFYEQYF
TGTGCCAGCAGTGAAGAACCCCAGAGATTCTACGAGCAGTACTTC
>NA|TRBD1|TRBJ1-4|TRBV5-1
CASSLGLAGGPEKLFF
TGCGCCAGCAGCCTAGGACTAGCAGGGGGCCCTGAAAAACTGTTTTTT
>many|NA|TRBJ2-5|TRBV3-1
CASSQGSILETQYF
TGTGCCAGCAGCCAAGGCTCTATCTTGGAGACCCAGTACTTC
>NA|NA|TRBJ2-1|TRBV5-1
CASSLRLPTDTQFF
TGCGCCAGCAGCTTAAGGCTTCCCACAGATACGCAGTTCTTC
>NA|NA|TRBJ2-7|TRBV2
CASSDVAGTYEQYF
TGTGCCAGCAGTGACGTAGCAGGGACCTACGAGCAGTACTTC
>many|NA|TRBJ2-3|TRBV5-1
CASSSEGARTDTQYF
TGCGCCAGCAGCTCAGAGGGTGCCCGCACAGATACGCAGTATTTT
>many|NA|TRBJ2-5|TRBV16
CASSQPQETQYF
TGTGCCAGCAGCCAACCGCAAGAGACCCAGTACTTC
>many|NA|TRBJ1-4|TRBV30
CAWTDTLANLPEKLFF
TGTGCCTGGACAGACACCCTTGCCAATCTGCCCGAAAAACTGTTTTTT
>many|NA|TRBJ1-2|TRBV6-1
CASSEEARVYGYTF
TGTGCCAGCAGTGAAGAGGCCAGAGTCTATGGCTACACCTTC
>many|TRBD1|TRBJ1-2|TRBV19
CASSIGTGKKDGYTF
TGTGCCAGTAGTATCGGGACAGGGAAGAAGGATGGCTACACCTTC
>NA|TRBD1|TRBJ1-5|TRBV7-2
CASSVTGDQPQHF
TGTGCCAGCAGCGTGACAGGGGATCAGCCTCAGCATTTT
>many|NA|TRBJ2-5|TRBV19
CASSERGDRQETQYF
TGTGCCAGTAGTGAGAGGGGGGACCGTCAAGAGACCCAGTACTTC